The next 10 T cell receptor beta chains were all read from a single sample in a study of cytomegalovirus exposure and HLA in healthy donors (dated by TCRdb to about 2017). The library was obtained by the immunoSEQ multiplex PCR assay. For the multiplex PCR, a mixture combining 60 forward primers for TCR Vbeta segments and 13 reverse primers for TCR Jbeta segments was used. The source is immuneACCESS, and TCRdb retained only in-frame sequences with V and J called. Part of the clones is not carried over; for the studies checked, unresolved V genes explain less than half of this, and the remainder is unexplained. The sample table holds tens of thousands of clones, of which around 69% were seen once. The ten largest make up 6.3% of the sample. The sample consisted of PBMCs. The receptors originated from a man younger than 45 in good health and CMV-seronegative.

This chain uses TRBV15 with TRBJ1-1; D might be TRBD1 (6 bases). Trimming shortened V by 2 bases and J by 5 bases, and 9 bases separated the two germline ends. Germline V lookup: CDR1 LNHNV, CDR2 YYDKDF (reference sequence). The CDR3 sequence is 13 residues long. The CDR3 nucleotides are TGTGCCACCAGCAGAAAACAGGGTACTGAAGCTTTCTTT. Residues: CATSRKQGTEAFF.

There are a few counts of this clone. This sequence joins TRBV5-1 and TRBJ1-2; D might be TRBD1 (6 bases). Trimming cost V 4 bases and J 4 bases, with 11 bases left between them. CDR3 length equals 13 residues. Germline-derived CDR1 and CDR2 are SGHRS and YFSETQ. The CDR3 coding sequence is TGCGCCAGCAGCCCAGGGACAAGCTATGGCTACACCTTC. It codes for CASSPGTSYGYTF.

The V and J genes are TRBV30 and TRBJ2-3; D is ambiguous. The V gene's germline CDR1 is GTSNPN and CDR2 SVGIG (reference sequence). This CDR3 is 15 amino acids long. V dropped 2 bases and J dropped 2 bases, with 14 bases sitting between them. CDR3 coding DNA: TGTGCCTGGAGTTCTGGGCTCTCAAACACAGATACGCAGTATTTT. Its translation is CAWSSGLSNTDTQYF. The full variable domain, its missing parts supplied by reference TRBV30 and TRBJ2-3, is SQTIHQWPATLVQPVGSPLSLECTVEGTSNPNLYWYRQAAGRGLQLLFYSVGIGQISSEVPQNLSASRPQDRQFILSSKKLLLSDSGFYLCAWSSGLSNTDTQYFGPGTRLTVL.

The chain has TRBV6-1 and TRBJ1-2; 9 bases agree with TRBD1. The CDR3 is 13 residues long. Trimming cost V 6 bases and J 3 bases; bases outside gene matches: 2. Germline CDR1 and CDR2: MNHNS and SASEGT. For the CDR3, the DNA is TGTGCCAGCAGAGGGACAGGGTACTATGGCTACACCTTC. Protein sequence: CASRGTGYYGYTF.

V usage is TRBV7-9 and J usage is TRBJ1-1, with D perhaps TRBD1 (6 bases). In germline, CDR1 is SEHNR, CDR2 FQNEAQ (reference sequence). CDR3 length: 15 amino acids. Trimming left V 6 bases short and J 0 bases short, with 14 bases between. In DNA, the CDR3 is TGTGCCAGCAGTCCGAACTCAGGGGTGAACACTGAAGCTTTCTTT. Translating it yields CASSPNSGVNTEAFF.

V is TRBV9 and J is TRBJ2-1; D call uncertain. Germline values: CDR1 SGDLS, CDR2 YYNGEE. The V end was cut by 0 bases, the J end by 5 bases, with 6 bases between. The CDR3 sequence is 13 residues long. The CDR3 sequence: CASSVVVDNEQFF. CDR3 sequence (DNA): TGTGCCAGCAGCGTAGTGGTAGACAATGAGCAGTTCTTC. The full variable domain, with the rest looked up from reference TRBV9 and TRBJ2-1, is DSGVTQTPKHLITATGQRVTLRCSPRSGDLSVYWYQQSLDQGLQFLIQYYNGEERAKGNILERFSAQQFPDLHSELNLSSLELGDSALYFCASSVVVDNEQFFGPGTRLTVL.

This clone occurred a few times. V is TRBV2 and J is TRBJ1-1; perhaps TRBD1 as D (5 bases). This CDR3 is built from 13 residues. V lost 9 bases, J lost 1 base, and 12 bases lay in between. CDR1 is SNHLY and CDR2 is FYNNEI in the germline V gene. The CDR3 DNA sequence: TGTGCCAGTATCAGGGCAGGGAACACTGAAGCTTTCTTT. Protein sequence: CASIRAGNTEAFF. Variable domain in full (rest from reference TRBV2 and TRBJ1-1): EPEVTQTPSHQVTQMGQEVILRCVPISNHLYFYWYRQILGQKVEFLVSFYNNEISEKSEIFDDQFSVERPDGSNFTLKIRSTKLEDSAMYFCASIRAGNTEAFFGQGTRLTVV.

The CDR3 DNA sequence: TGTGCCAGCAGTACAGGGATGGAGCAGTACTTC. Its translation: CASSTGMEQYF. The chain joins TRBV27 to TRBJ2-7, with a weak D call TRBD1 (6 bases). Trimming shortened V by 5 bases and J by 7 bases, and 9 bases separated the two germline ends. Germline-derived CDR1 and CDR2 are MNHEY and SMNVEV (reference sequence). The CDR3 sequence is 11 residues long.

This rearrangement joins TRBV27 to TRBJ1-6, with a possible D match to TRBD1 (6 bases). V was pared by 2 bases and J by 1 base, with 15 bases between. The CDR3 totals 18 residues. Germline V lookup: CDR1 MNHEY, CDR2 SMNVEV (reference sequence). CDR3 loop: CASSLRQVRGSYNSPLHF. Here the CDR3 DNA reads TGTGCCAGCAGTTTACGCCAGGTCAGGGGTTCCTATAATTCACCCCTCCACTTT.

Regarding this clone: Mismatch with germline at one junction end may stem from a read error. This sequence joins TRBV7-9 and TRBJ2-1; TRBD1 is a possible D gene (7 bases). CDR3 size: 12 residues. In germline, CDR1 is SEHNR, CDR2 FQNEAQ (reference sequence). The CDR3 nucleotides are TGTTCCAGCACCCCAGGGGGGTTTGAGCAGTTCTTC. Translated: CSSTPGGFEQFF.